This entry is about one TCR beta chain. Its antigen is as yet unknown. Reverse transcription of roughly 0.5 to 1 ug RNA was carried out with random hexamers. TCR beta CDR3 was amplified by immunoSEQ covering 54 Vbeta and 13 Jbeta. In TCRdb, the immunoSEQ multiplex PCR reads were re-called with MiXCR into one record per CDR3 protein. Among more than 150,000 distinct CDR3 sequences listed, approximately 95% were seen once. The data belong to a study of CD8 T cells in Susac syndrome. Looking at the study overall: When blood was drawn, the patients with Susac syndrome were therapy-naive, on corticosteroids, or on intravenous immunoglobulin alone. Study-level findings and limits: Susac CD8+ cells expanded clonally the most in TEMRA cells and in active patients.

Negative isolation was used for CD8+ and CD4+ T cells and FACS enrichment for TEMRA cells. The V end lost 1 base, the J end lost 3 bases, and 10 bases lay between the germline ends. The CDR3 spans 14 residues. From germline, CDR1 is SGHDT and CDR2 YYEEEE. Sequencing input: CD8+ T cells from PBMCs. The source of this sequence is a human donor with Susac syndrome. V and J are TRBV5-6 and TRBJ1-1; D unclear. The CDR3 region is CASSLWVVDTEAFF. The CDR3 DNA is TGTGCCAGCAGCTTGTGGGTGGTTGACACTGAAGCTTTCTTT. The variable domain in full, completed from reference TRBV5-6 and TRBJ1-1, reads DAGVTQSPTHLIKTRGQQVTLRCSPKSGHDTVSWYQQALGQGPQFIFQYYEEEERQRGNFPDRFSGHQFPNYSSELNVNALLLGDSALYLCASSLWVVDTEAFFGQGTRLTVV.